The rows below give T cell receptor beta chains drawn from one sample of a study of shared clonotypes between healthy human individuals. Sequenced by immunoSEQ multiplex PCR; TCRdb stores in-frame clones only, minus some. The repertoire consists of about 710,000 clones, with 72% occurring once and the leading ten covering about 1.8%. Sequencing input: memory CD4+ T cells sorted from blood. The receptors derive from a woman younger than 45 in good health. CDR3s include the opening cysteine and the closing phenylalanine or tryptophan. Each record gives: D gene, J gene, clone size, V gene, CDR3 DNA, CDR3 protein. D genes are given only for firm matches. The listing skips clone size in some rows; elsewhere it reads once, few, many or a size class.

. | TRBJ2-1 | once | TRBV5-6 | TGTGCCAGCAGCTCCATTGGGGGGTACAATGAGCAGTTCTTC | CASSSIGGYNEQFF
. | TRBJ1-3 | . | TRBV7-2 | TGTGCCAGCAGCTTGAGGGACAGAAACACCATATATTTT | CASSLRDRNTIYF
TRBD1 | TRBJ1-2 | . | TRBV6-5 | TGTGCCAGCAGTTACTCGGACAGGTCCGTCTATGGCTACACCTTC | CASSYSDRSVYGYTF
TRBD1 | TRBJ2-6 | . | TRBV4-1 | TGCGCCAGCAGCCAAGAAAAGCGGCAGGGGGCGCACGGGGCCAACGTCCTGACTTTC | CASSQEKRQGAHGANVLTF
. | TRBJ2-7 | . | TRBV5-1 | TGCGCCAGCAGCTTGGGGCAGGACAGCGAGCAGTACTTC | CASSLGQDSEQYF
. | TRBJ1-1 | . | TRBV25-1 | TGTGCCAGCATGGGGGGGAACACTGAAGCTTTCTTT | CASMGGNTEAFF
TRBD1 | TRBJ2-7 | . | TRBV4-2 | TGTGCCAGCAGCCAGACGACAGGGGAAAACGAGCAGTACTTC | CASSQTTGENEQYF
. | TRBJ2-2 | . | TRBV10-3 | TGTGCCATCAGTGAGTCAGTCCTAGCGAACACCGGGGAGCTGTTTTTT | CAISESVLANTGELFF
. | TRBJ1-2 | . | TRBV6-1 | TGTGCCAGCAGTGACGGGGCCCTCTCTAACTATGGCTACACCTTC | CASSDGALSNYGYTF
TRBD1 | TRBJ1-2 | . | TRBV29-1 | TGCAGCGTAATGGGACAGGGCAATGGCTACACCTTC | CSVMGQGNGYTF
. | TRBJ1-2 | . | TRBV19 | TGTGCCAGTAGTGACAGGTACTATGGCTACACCTTC | CASSDRYYGYTF
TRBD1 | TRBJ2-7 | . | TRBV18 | TGTGCCAGCTCACCGGACAGGGCGCTCGTCTACGAGCAGTACTTC | CASSPDRALVYEQYF
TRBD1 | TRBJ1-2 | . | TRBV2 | TGTGCCAGCAGGAGGACAGGGGGCGCAAAGGGCTACACCTTC | CASRRTGGAKGYTF
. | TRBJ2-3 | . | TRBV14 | TGTGCCAGCAGCCAAGATCGTGGGCGGATCACAGATACGCAGTATTTT | CASSQDRGRITDTQYF
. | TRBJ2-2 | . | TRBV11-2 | TGTGCCAGCAGCTCAAAGGCTGCGAACACCGGGGAGCTGTTTTTT | CASSSKAANTGELFF
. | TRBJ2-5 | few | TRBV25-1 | TGTGCCAGCAGTGAGCGAGTTAAAGAGACCCAGTACTTC | CASSERVKETQYF
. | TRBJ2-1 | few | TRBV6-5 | TGTGCCAGCCGTCTCAGGGCTGGGAATGAGCAGTTCTTC | CASRLRAGNEQFF
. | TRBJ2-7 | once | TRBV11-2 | TGTGCCAGCAGCTTACCCCAGGCTTCAACCTACGAGCAGTACTTC | CASSLPQASTYEQYF
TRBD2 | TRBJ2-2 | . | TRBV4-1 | TGCGCCAGCTCGGCCAGGGAGGGAAACACCGGGGAGCTGTTTTTT | CASSAREGNTGELFF
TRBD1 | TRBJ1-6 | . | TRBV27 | TGTGCCAGCAGTAAGGAGGGACAGGGCAATTCACCCCTCCACTTT | CASSKEGQGNSPLHF
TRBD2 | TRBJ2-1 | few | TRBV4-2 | TGTGCCAGCAGCCAAAACCCCCAGCGGGAGTACAATGAGCAGTTCTTC | CASSQNPQREYNEQFF
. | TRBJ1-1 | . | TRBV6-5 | TGTGCCAGCAGTTACTCTGTACGGACGAACACTGAAGCTTTCTTT | CASSYSVRTNTEAFF
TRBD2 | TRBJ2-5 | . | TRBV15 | TGTGCCACCAGCAAAAAAATCGGACTAGCCACGGAGACCCAGTACTTC | CATSKKIGLATETQYF
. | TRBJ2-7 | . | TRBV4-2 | TGTGCCAGCAGCCAAGATTGGCCCTCCTACGAGCAGTACTTC | CASSQDWPSYEQYF
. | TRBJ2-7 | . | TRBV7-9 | TGTGCCAGCAGCCCCCGGTTTTCAGAGAGCTCCTACGAGCAGTACTTC | CASSPRFSESSYEQYF
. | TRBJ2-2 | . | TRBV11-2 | TGTGCCAGCAGCTTTAAGAGAGCTCGAGGCACCGGGGAGCTGTTTTTT | CASSFKRARGTGELFF
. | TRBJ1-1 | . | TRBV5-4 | TGTGCCAGCAGCTCCCCAAACACTGAAGCTTTCTTT | CASSSPNTEAFF
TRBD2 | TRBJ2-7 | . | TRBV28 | TGTGCCAGCAGTAGACTGAGCGGGAGTACCTACGAGCAGTACTTC | CASSRLSGSTYEQYF
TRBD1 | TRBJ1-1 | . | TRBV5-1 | TGCGCCAGCAGCCCCGGACAGGAGGACACTGAAGCTTTCTTT | CASSPGQEDTEAFF
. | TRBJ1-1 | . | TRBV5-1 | TGCGCCAGCAGCTTGTTTGACGATGGGAACACTGAAGCTTTCTTT | CASSLFDDGNTEAFF
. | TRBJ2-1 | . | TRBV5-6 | TGTGCCACACAGTGGGGCGATGAGCAGTTCTTC | CATQWGDEQFF
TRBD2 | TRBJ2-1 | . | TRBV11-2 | TGTGCCAGCAGCTCCAGGACTAGCAACAATGAGCAGTTCTTC | CASSSRTSNNEQFF
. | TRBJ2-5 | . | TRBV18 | TGTGCCAGCTCACCACGGTCCCAAGAGACCCAGTACTTC | CASSPRSQETQYF
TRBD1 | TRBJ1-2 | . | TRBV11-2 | TGTGCCAGCAGCTTGCCGGAGGGGGCTTTCTACACCTTC | CASSLPEGAFYTF
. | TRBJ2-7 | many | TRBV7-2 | TGTGCCAGCAGCCGAGGCGGAAGCTCCTACGAGCAGTACTTC | CASSRGGSSYEQYF
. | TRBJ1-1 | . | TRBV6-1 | TGTGCCAGCAGTGATTCCTTGGGTTGGGACACTGAAGCTTTCTTT | CASSDSLGWDTEAFF
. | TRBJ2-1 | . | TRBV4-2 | TGTGCCAGCAGCCAAGTTGTCACTCGAGATGAGCAGTTCTTC | CASSQVVTRDEQFF